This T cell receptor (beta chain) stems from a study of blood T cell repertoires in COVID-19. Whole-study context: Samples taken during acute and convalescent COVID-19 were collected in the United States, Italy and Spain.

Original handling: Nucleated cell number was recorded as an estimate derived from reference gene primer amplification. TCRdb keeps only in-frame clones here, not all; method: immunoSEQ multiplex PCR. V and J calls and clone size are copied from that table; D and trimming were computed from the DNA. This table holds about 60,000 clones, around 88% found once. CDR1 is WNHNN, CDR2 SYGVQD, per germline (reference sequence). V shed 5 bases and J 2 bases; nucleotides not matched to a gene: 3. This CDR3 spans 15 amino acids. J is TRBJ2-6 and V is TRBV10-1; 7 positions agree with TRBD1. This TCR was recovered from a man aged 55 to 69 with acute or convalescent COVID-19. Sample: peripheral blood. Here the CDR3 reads CASSPQGAGANVLTF. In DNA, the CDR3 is TGCGCCAGCAGTCCGCAGGGGGCTGGGGCCAACGTCCTGACTTTC.